The TCR beta chain described here comes from a study of shared clonotypes between healthy human individuals. Turning to the study itself: Each donor contributed plates that comprised three CD4 naive, three CD4 memory, two CD8 naive and one CD8 memory.

Some clones are missing from TCRdb's copy, which holds only in-frame ones; the method was immunoSEQ multiplex PCR. The table has around 1.1 million clones, 70% to 80% seen once; the top ten hold almost 0.9%. Trimming shortened V by 0 bases and J by 4 bases, and 12 bases separated the two germline ends. CDR1 is SGHVS and CDR2 is FQNEAQ in the germline V gene. The CDR3 sequence is 15 residues long. Among the donors, all were Caucasian adults who lived in Nashville, Tennessee. Sequenced: memory CD4+ T cells from PBMCs. The sample's subset: CD45RA-negative fraction. The receptor was derived from a man between 18 and 35 years old in good health. Some clones in this sample may be carry-over from other donors' samples. This rearrangement joins TRBV7-8 to TRBJ1-2; TRBD1 is a possible D gene (5 bases). Here the CDR3 DNA reads TGTGCCAGCAGCTTAGCGTATGGGACCGTCTATGGCTACACCTTC. This gives the protein CASSLAYGTVYGYTF.